Only a few counts were recorded for the clone carrying this TCR beta chain. The antigen is not known. The source of the sample is a study of T cells in Graves' hyperthyroidism and ophthalmopathy. Losses at the gene ends were 7 bases for V and 5 bases for J; bases not matched to a gene: 16. This CDR3 region has 17 residues. General study points: Ophthalmopathy, as predicted by the model, came a median 6.5 months after the prediction. Blood also carried most thyroid clonotypes expanded above 0.001.

The PBMCs were sourced from fresh peripheral blood (about 10 ml). Amplified TCR beta CDR3 regions derived from RNA transcripts. First-round RT-PCR targeting the TCR CDR3 was performed with the HTBI primer set. TCRdb fed the multiplex PCR reads into MiXCR, producing one record per CDR3 protein. This sample has 250,000 to 350,000 distinct CDR3 sequences, with around 20% found just once. This chain uses TRBV12-3 or TRBV12-4 with TRBJ2-2; TRBD2 agrees at 7 bases. The receptor was derived from a man under 40 with Graves' ophthalmopathy. The specimen was blood. CDR3 coding DNA: TGTGCCAGCACTTCTGGGAGGGGCGGGAGAGTAACCGGGGAGCTGTTTTTT. Translated, it gives CASTSGRGGRVTGELFF.